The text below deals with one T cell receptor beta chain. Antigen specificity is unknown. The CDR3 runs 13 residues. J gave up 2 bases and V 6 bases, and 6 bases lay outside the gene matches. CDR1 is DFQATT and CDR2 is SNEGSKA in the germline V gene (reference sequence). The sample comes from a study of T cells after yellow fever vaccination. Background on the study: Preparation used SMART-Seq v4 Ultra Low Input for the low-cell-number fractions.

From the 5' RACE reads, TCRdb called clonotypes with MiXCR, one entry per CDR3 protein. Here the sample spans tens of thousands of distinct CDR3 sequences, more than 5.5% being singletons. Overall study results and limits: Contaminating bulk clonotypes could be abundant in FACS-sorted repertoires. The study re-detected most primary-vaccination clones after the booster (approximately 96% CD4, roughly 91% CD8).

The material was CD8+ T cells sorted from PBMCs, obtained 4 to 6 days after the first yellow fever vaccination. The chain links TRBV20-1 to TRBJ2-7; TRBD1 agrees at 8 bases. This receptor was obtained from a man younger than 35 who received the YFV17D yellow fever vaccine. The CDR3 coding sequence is TGCAGTGCCCGGGACAGGCGCACCTACGAGCAGTACTTC. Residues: CSARDRRTYEQYF.